These 31 T cell receptor beta chains originate from one sample sequenced in a study of cytomegalovirus exposure and HLA in healthy donors. With 60 Vbeta and 13 Jbeta primers, the PCR was carried out. The repertoire was sequenced with immunoSEQ multiplex PCR; TCRdb's copy has only in-frame clones and lacks some. Of around 100,000 clones in the sample, 7.6% were seen once. The specimen was PBMCs. Receptors were obtained from a man aged 50-60 years in good health and CMV-seronegative.

The rearrangement links TRBV28 to TRBJ1-2; D perhaps matches TRBD1 (6 bases). Trimming shortened V by 8 bases and J by 4 bases, and 11 bases separated the two germline ends. The CDR3 runs to 12 residues. Per germline, CDR1 MDHEN and CDR2 SYDVKM. The CDR3 spells CASVTGTYGYTF. In DNA, the CDR3 is TGTGCCAGCGTGACAGGAACCTATGGCTACACCTTC.

CDR3 coding DNA: TGCGCCAGCAGTGAGTCGAAGGACAGGGGGCGCGAGCAGTACTTC. Translation: CASSESKDRGREQYF. The chain links TRBV10-1 to TRBJ2-7; 11 bases line up with TRBD1. J was trimmed by 6 bases and V by 0 bases; bases with no gene match: 4. The length of the CDR3 is 15 residues. The germline CDR1 and CDR2 sequences are WNHNN and SYGVQD (reference sequence).

This clone was seen a handful of times. The chain uses TRBV29-1 and TRBJ2-3, with D possibly being TRBD1 (6 bases). Germline V gene data show CDR1 as SQVTM and CDR2 as ANQGSEA. This CDR3 region has 14 residues. Trimming shortened V by 4 bases and J by 0 bases, and 11 bases separated the two germline ends. The CDR3 bases are TGCAGCGTTGGTGGGACAACTAGCACAGATACGCAGTATTTT. This translates into CSVGGTTSTDTQYF.

This clone was seen only a few times. This chain connects TRBV19 to TRBJ2-1; TRBD2 matches at 10 bases. The CDR3 length is 15 residues. J was trimmed by 4 bases and V by 5 bases; bases with no gene match: 5. CDR1 and CDR2 (germline): LNHDA, SQIVND (reference sequence). The CDR3 reads CASSPTSGIYNEQFF. The CDR3 DNA sequence: TGTGCCAGTAGTCCAACTAGCGGGATTTACAATGAGCAGTTCTTC.

The rearrangement uses TRBV7-9 and TRBJ1-3; D is ambiguous. The CDR3 runs to 13 residues. CDR1 is SEHNR, CDR2 FQNEAQ, per germline (reference sequence). V lost 5 bases, J lost 2 bases, and 7 bases lay in between. The CDR3 DNA reads as TGTGCCAGCAGCCCATCGGCTGGAAACACCATATATTTT. Translation gives CASSPSAGNTIYF. The full variable domain, completed using reference TRBV7-9 and TRBJ1-3, is DTGVSQNPRHKITKRGQNVTFRCDPISEHNRLYWYRQTLGQGPEFLTYFQNEAQLEKSRLLSDRFSAERPKGSFSTLEIQRTEQGDSAMYLCASSPSAGNTIYFGEGSWLTVV.

CDR3 residues: CASSLLGGDRGLGTEAFF. CDR3 in DNA: TGCGCCAGCAGCTTGTTGGGAGGCGACAGGGGGCTCGGCACTGAAGCTTTCTTT. This chain connects TRBV5-1 to TRBJ1-1; 10 bases fit TRBD1. Germline loops: CDR1 SGHRS, CDR2 YFSETQ. Germline trimming cut 1 base from V and 4 bases from J; bases unmatched to any gene: 13. This CDR3 is built from 18 residues.

This chain links TRBV19 with TRBJ1-5; D possibly corresponds to TRBD1 (6 bases). CDR1 and CDR2 from the germline V gene are LNHDA and SQIVND (reference sequence). The CDR3 extends over 12 amino acids. V gave up 11 bases and J gave up 7 bases, with 15 bases separating them. The CDR3 is CAASQGKQPQHF. The CDR3 region has the DNA TGTGCCGCTTCACAGGGAAAGCAGCCCCAGCATTTT. Using reference TRBV19 and TRBJ1-5 for the parts outside the CDR3, the full variable domain is DGGITQSPKYLFRKEGQNVTLSCEQNLNHDAMYWYRQDPGQGLRLIYYSQIVNDFQKGDIAEGYSVSREKKESFPLTVTSAQKNPTAFYLCAASQGKQPQHFGDGTRLSIL.

The rearrangement joins TRBV4-3 to TRBJ2-7, with D perhaps TRBD2 (5 bases). The V end was cut by 0 bases, the J end by 3 bases, with 6 bases between. This CDR3 spans 13 amino acids. Germline assignment: CDR1 LGHNA and CDR2 YSLEER. The CDR3 DNA is TGCGCCAGCAGCCAAGACCGGGACTACGAGCAGTACTTC. Its protein product is CASSQDRDYEQYF.

A few counts support this clone. This chain uses TRBV12-5 with TRBJ2-5; 8 positions match TRBD1. CDR1 and CDR2 (germline): LGHNT, FRNRAP. This CDR3 spans 15 amino acids. With 7 bases clipped from V and 5 bases from J, the junction kept 12 bases outside the gene matches. As DNA, the CDR3 is TGTGCTAGTGCCGCCTTCCCAGGGGGCTCCGAGACCCAGTACTTC. Protein: CASAAFPGGSETQYF.

There are a few counts of this clone. The chain employs TRBV6-1 and TRBJ2-7; the D gene is possibly TRBD1 (5 bases). Germline CDR1 MNHNS, CDR2 SASEGT. This CDR3 has 12 residues. V was trimmed by 6 bases and J by 7 bases, leaving 13 bases between them. The CDR3 loop reads CASSDSLTEQYF. For the CDR3, the DNA is TGTGCCAGCAGCGACAGTTTGACTGAGCAGTACTTC.

The table lists this clone with a few counts. The gene calls are TRBV6-5 and TRBJ2-1, with D perhaps matching TRBD2 (5 bases). V lost 2 bases, J lost 0 bases, and 8 bases lay in between. The CDR3 is 15 residues long. Germline CDR1 is MNHEY and CDR2 is SVGAGI. The CDR3 region has the DNA TGTGCCAGCAGTTACGGACTTCCCTCCTACAATGAGCAGTTCTTC. It is translated as CASSYGLPSYNEQFF.

This clone has just a few counts. The rearrangement links TRBV6-4 to TRBJ2-3; 8 nucleotides line up with TRBD2. Per germline, CDR1 MRHNA and CDR2 SNTAGT. V shed 5 bases, J shed 5 bases, and the junction held 9 bases outside the gene matches. The CDR3 sequence is 15 residues long. The CDR3 nucleotides are TGTGCCAGCAGTCGGCTAGCGGGCACCGGAGATACGCAGTATTTT. It yields the protein CASSRLAGTGDTQYF.

The V gene is TRBV14, the J gene TRBJ2-3; D possibly corresponds to TRBD1 (5 bases). CDR3 length: 13 residues. V was clipped by 6 bases and J by 3 bases, with 10 bases between them. Germline CDR1 SGHDN, CDR2 FVKESK. CDR3 protein: CASSHSGTDTQYF. CDR3 bases: TGTGCCAGCAGTCATTCAGGGACAGATACGCAGTATTTT.

The chain uses TRBV7-9 and TRBJ1-3; TRBD1 might be the D (6 bases). The ends were cut back, 3 bases at V and 0 bases at J, with 18 bases in the middle. This CDR3 region has 18 residues. Germline V lookup: CDR1 SEHNR, CDR2 FQNEAQ (reference sequence). CDR3: CASSFYLGSGVSGNTIYF. CDR3 coding DNA: TGTGCCAGCAGCTTCTACTTAGGTTCAGGGGTCTCTGGAAACACCATATATTTT.

This clone was counted only a few times. The chain recombines TRBV28 with TRBJ2-5; D perhaps matches TRBD1 (6 bases). This CDR3 has 16 residues. Germline CDR1 MDHEN, CDR2 SYDVKM. Trimming took off 4 bases at V and 5 bases at J, with 20 bases between the two ends. CDR3 amino acids: CASSYFYRELGETQYF. The CDR3, as DNA: TGTGCCAGCAGTTACTTCTACAGGGAATTAGGGGAGACCCAGTACTTC.

This clone has just a few counts. J is TRBJ1-1 and V is TRBV5-6; no firm D call. CDR3 length: 13 residues. V gave up 4 bases and J gave up 2 bases, with 9 bases separating them. In germline, CDR1 is SGHDT, CDR2 YYEEEE. The CDR3 loop reads CASSQNFNTEAFF. As DNA, the CDR3 is TGTGCCAGCAGCCAGAATTTTAACACTGAAGCTTTCTTT.

There are a few counts of this clone. The J gene is TRBJ2-5, the V gene TRBV28, with 9 positions matching TRBD2. V shed 3 bases, J shed 5 bases, and the junction held 7 bases outside the gene matches. The CDR3 is made up of 15 amino acids. The germline V gene has CDR1 MDHEN and CDR2 SYDVKM. CDR3 loop: CASSFTAGGSETQYF. As DNA, the CDR3 is TGTGCCAGCAGTTTCACGGCGGGAGGGAGTGAGACCCAGTACTTC.

There are a few counts of this clone. The genes are TRBV2 and TRBJ2-5, with D uncertain. The V end was cut by 0 bases, the J end by 1 base, with 12 bases between. CDR1 and CDR2 (germline): SNHLY, FYNNEI. CDR3 size: 16 residues. CDR3 sequence: CASSEAVLSGQETQYF. The CDR3 DNA is TGTGCCAGCAGTGAAGCGGTCCTCTCGGGCCAAGAGACCCAGTACTTC. Complete variable domain (other parts from reference TRBV2 and TRBJ2-5): EPEVTQTPSHQVTQMGQEVILRCVPISNHLYFYWYRQILGQKVEFLVSFYNNEISEKSEIFDDQFSVERPDGSNFTLKIRSTKLEDSAMYFCASSEAVLSGQETQYFGPGTRLLVL.

V gene TRBV5-6 combines with J gene TRBJ2-1; no clear D. V lost 1 base to trimming and J lost 7 bases, with 9 bases between them. This CDR3 region has 13 residues. Germline V lookup: CDR1 SGHDT, CDR2 YYEEEE. The CDR3 nucleotides read TGTGCCAGCAGCTTGTTAGTCGCGAATGAGCAGTTCTTC. Its protein product is CASSLLVANEQFF.

This clone turned up a few times. J is TRBJ1-1 and V is TRBV5-4; maybe TRBD1 (5 bases). CDR1 and CDR2 (germline): SGHNT, YYREEE (reference sequence). The CDR3 runs to 16 residues. Trimming removed 1 base at V and 0 bases at J, with 13 bases between. In DNA form, the CDR3 reads TGTGCCAGCAGCTTGCAGGGCGGATATATGAACACTGAAGCTTTCTTT. This gives the protein CASSLQGGYMNTEAFF.

There are a few counts of this clone. The rearrangement joins TRBV27 to TRBJ2-7; 10 positions agree with TRBD1. Trimming removed 6 bases from V and 6 bases from J; junction bases left unmatched: 11. This CDR3 is 15 amino acids long. Germline values: CDR1 MNHEY, CDR2 SMNVEV (reference sequence). CDR3 residues: CASSHTGTGALEQYF. DNA for the CDR3: TGTGCCAGCAGCCACACCGGGACAGGGGCCCTCGAGCAGTACTTC.

As regards this clone: Compared with germline, one end of the junction differs, possibly owing to a read error. V gene TRBV9 combines with J gene TRBJ1-5; a weak D match, TRBD1 (5 bases). Germline assignment: CDR1 SGDLS and CDR2 YYNGEE. CDR3 size: 14 residues. The chain's CDR3 is CASSVGGSNKPQHF. In nucleotides, the CDR3 is TGTGCCAGCAGCGTTGGGGGGAGCAATAAGCCCCAGCATTTT.

The chain is built from TRBV5-4 and TRBJ2-1, with TRBD2 identical over 11 bases. The CDR3 runs to 15 residues. V lost 5 bases, J lost 5 bases, and 6 bases stayed unmatched. Germline CDR1 and CDR2: SGHNT and YYREEE (reference sequence). DNA for the CDR3: TGTGCCAGCAGGTCTGGTAGCGGGAGGGACAATGAGCAGTTCTTC. It encodes CASRSGSGRDNEQFF.

The chain recombines TRBV7-2 with TRBJ2-7; 7 bases agree with TRBD1. The CDR3 extends over 15 amino acids. The germline V gene has CDR1 SGHTA and CDR2 FQGNSA. With 4 bases clipped from V and 4 bases from J, the junction kept 10 bases outside the gene matches. The CDR3 sequence is CASSSTGALNYEQYF. CDR3 DNA: TGTGCCAGCAGCTCAACAGGGGCCCTCAATTACGAGCAGTACTTC.

This rearrangement joins TRBV29-1 to TRBJ2-1; TRBD2 aligns across 7 bases. Losses at the gene ends were 8 bases for V and 1 base for J; bases not matched to a gene: 8. The CDR3 runs to 14 residues. Germline V gene lookup returns CDR1 SQVTM and CDR2 ANQGSEA. This CDR3 reads CSLSSSGSYNEQFF. DNA for the CDR3: TGCAGCCTCTCTTCTAGCGGATCCTACAATGAGCAGTTCTTC.

Remarks on this clone: Distinct nucleotide sequences in the sample also encode this CDR3. The J gene is TRBJ2-7, the V gene TRBV27, with 7 nucleotides matching TRBD1. V was clipped by 3 bases and J by 3 bases; unmatched bases: 2. Germline-derived CDR1 and CDR2 are MNHEY and SMNVEV (reference sequence). There are 13 residues in the CDR3. The CDR3 sequence is CASSFRQGYEQYF. The CDR3 DNA sequence: TGTGCCAGCAGTTTTCGACAGGGCTACGAGCAGTACTTC.

This clone was observed a handful of times. The CDR3 loop is CASSLGTSGGAYNEQFF. In DNA form, the CDR3 reads TGTGCCAGCAGCTTAGGGACTAGCGGGGGGGCATACAATGAGCAGTTCTTC. This chain links TRBV11-2 with TRBJ2-1; 15 bases fit TRBD2. V lost 1 base, J lost 4 bases, and 2 bases stayed unmatched. The CDR3 is 17 amino acids. Per the germline V gene, CDR1 is SGHAT and CDR2 is FQNNGV.

V is TRBV23-1 and J is TRBJ1-2; perhaps TRBD1 as D (5 bases). TRBV23-1 is given ORF status, its function remaining uncertain. V gave up 8 bases and J gave up 2 bases, with 18 bases separating them. The CDR3 sequence is 15 residues long. CDR3 sequence: CASQINLQENYGYTF. The CDR3 bases are TGCGCCAGCCAAATCAATCTACAGGAAAACTATGGCTACACCTTC.

This clone was seen a handful of times. At one end the junction does not follow the germline gene, possibly because of a read error. In the same sample, other DNA sequences code for this CDR3. The chain recombines TRBV30 with TRBJ1-5; weak D call: TRBD1 (6 bases). CDR1 and CDR2 (germline): GTSNPN, SVGIG (reference sequence). CDR3 size: 12 residues. The chain's CDR3 is CAWSQGNQPQHF. The CDR3, as DNA: TGTGCCTGGAGTCAGGGGAATCAGCCTCAGCATTTT.

The chain is built from TRBV28 and TRBJ2-7, with 7 nucleotides matching TRBD2. The CDR3 length is 15 residues. From germline, CDR1 is MDHEN and CDR2 SYDVKM. The J segment lost 4 bases and the V segment lost 2 bases, leaving 8 bases of the junction unmatched. CDR3 DNA: TGTGCCAGCAGTTTAAACGGGGGGAAGAGTTACGAGCAGTACTTC. Protein product: CASSLNGGKSYEQYF.

The chain joins TRBV5-4 to TRBJ2-1; possibly TRBD1 for D (5 bases). Germline CDR1 reads SGHNT; CDR2 reads YYREEE (reference sequence). There are 13 residues in the CDR3. Trimming left V 0 bases short and J 8 bases short, with 9 bases between. The CDR3 is CASSLGGADEQFF. The CDR3 DNA sequence: TGTGCCAGCAGCTTGGGGGGCGCTGATGAGCAGTTCTTC.